These 10 T cell receptor beta chains were all obtained from the same sample, sequenced in a study of T cell changes during pregnancy in multiple sclerosis. Clones were read by immunoSEQ multiplex PCR, and TCRdb kept only the in-frame ones, dropping some. The sample has some 74,000 clones, roughly 92% seen once; the top ten hold 2% to 2.5%. The starting material was peripheral blood, obtained before pregnancy. These receptors were collected from a female donor with multiple sclerosis, enrolled in a pregnancy study.

The V and J genes are TRBV9 and TRBJ1-4; tentative D call: TRBD1 (6 bases). Deletions cut 0 bases from V and 8 bases from J, with 14 bases between. The germline V gene has CDR1 SGDLS and CDR2 YYNGEE. CDR3 length: 15 amino acids. CDR3 loop: CASSVEGQPREKLFF. The CDR3 coding sequence is TGTGCCAGCAGCGTAGAAGGACAGCCTCGGGAAAAACTGTTTTTT.

This clone was found a few times. This sequence joins TRBV10-3 and TRBJ2-7; 10 bases fit TRBD2. The CDR3 length is 14 residues. Trimming at V came to 6 bases and at J to 5 bases, leaving 7 bases not matched to a gene. From germline, CDR1 is ENHRY and CDR2 SYGVKD. In nucleotides, the CDR3 is TGTGCCATCAGCGCTCTAGCGGGGGAAGACGAGCAGTACTTC. It encodes CAISALAGEDEQYF.

The table lists this clone with a few counts. The V and J genes are TRBV6-6 and TRBJ1-1; D is unresolved. The V end was cut by 6 bases, the J end by 1 base, with 9 bases between. The germline CDR1 and CDR2 sequences are MNHNY and SVGAGI (reference sequence). This CDR3 comprises 13 residues. This CDR3 is CASSHRENTEAFF. CDR3 coding DNA: TGTGCCAGCAGCCACCGGGAGAACACTGAAGCTTTCTTT.

The CDR3 sequence is CASSYSRAGEQYF. The CDR3 DNA is TGTGCCAGCAGTTACTCGAGGGCGGGCGAGCAGTACTTC. The rearrangement uses TRBV6-5 and TRBJ2-7, with D perhaps TRBD2 (5 bases). Trimming cost V 0 bases and J 6 bases, with 9 bases left between them. Germline assignment: CDR1 MNHEY and CDR2 SVGAGI. The CDR3 length is 13 residues.

The rearrangement links TRBV9 to TRBJ1-2; TRBD1 matches at 9 bases. V trimming: 4 bases; J trimming: 8 bases; junction bases outside the gene matches: 12. The CDR3 covers 15 residues. Germline values: CDR1 SGDLS, CDR2 YYNGEE. The CDR3 here is CASSPSRQGGKGYTF. The CDR3 coding sequence is TGTGCCAGCAGCCCATCAAGACAGGGGGGAAAGGGCTACACCTTC. Based on the CDR3 plus reference TRBV9 and TRBJ1-2, the full variable domain is DSGVTQTPKHLITATGQRVTLRCSPRSGDLSVYWYQQSLDQGLQFLIQYYNGEERAKGNILERFSAQQFPDLHSELNLSSLELGDSALYFCASSPSRQGGKGYTFGSGTRLTVV.

The rearrangement uses TRBV29-1 and TRBJ2-1, with 13 bases fitting TRBD2. The CDR3 is 19 amino acids. V trimming: 1 base; J trimming: 1 base; junction bases outside the gene matches: 10. CDR1 is SQVTM, CDR2 ANQGSEA, per germline. This CDR3 is CSVEGKLAGGKRSYNEQFF. Here the CDR3 DNA reads TGCAGCGTTGAAGGAAAACTAGCGGGAGGGAAGAGATCCTACAATGAGCAGTTCTTC.

This chain uses TRBV5-6 with TRBJ2-1; 7 bases agree with TRBD2. The CDR3 is 13 amino acids. CDR1 is SGHDT and CDR2 is YYEEEE in the germline V gene. V shed 2 bases and J 9 bases; nucleotides not matched to a gene: 5. The CDR3 DNA is TGTGCCAGCAGCTTAGGGACTACCCCTGAGCAGTTCTTC. Residues: CASSLGTTPEQFF.

The chain uses TRBV4-3 and TRBJ2-3; no reliable D call. Trimming pared 1 base from V and 0 bases from J, leaving 11 bases between. Germline V CDR1 and CDR2: LGHNA, YSLEER. The CDR3 runs to 16 residues. CDR3 bases: TGCGCCAGCAGCCAAGTAGTCCTCGGGAGCACAGATACGCAGTATTTT. It codes for CASSQVVLGSTDTQYF.

The chain links TRBV21-1 to TRBJ2-1; the D segment call TRBD2 is taken from the table without a DNA check. TRBV21-1 is labeled a pseudogene. The CDR3 is 8 residues long. The CDR3 loop is CARTSRLF. The CDR3 DNA sequence: TGTGCCAGGACTAGCCGCCTCTTC.

The V gene is TRBV28, the J gene TRBJ2-7; D may be TRBD2 (6 bases). Germline lookup yields CDR1 MDHEN and CDR2 SYDVKM. The CDR3 is 15 amino acids. V lost 5 bases and J lost 0, with 14 bases in between. The DNA of the CDR3 is TGTGCCAGCAGTGAGGAGTGGCGGGGCTCCTACGAGCAGTACTTC. Amino acids: CASSEEWRGSYEQYF.